The clone carrying this T cell receptor (beta chain) showed up just a few times. This record belongs to a study of blood T cell repertoires in COVID-19. The protocol was immunoSEQ multiplex PCR, while the TCRdb copy is restricted to in-frame clones and leaves out a portion. The sample consists of about 240,000 clones, roughly 80% of them appearing once. Trimming left V 1 base short and J 2 bases short, with 10 bases between. The CDR3 loop spans 14 amino acids. CDR1 is SGHKS and CDR2 is YYEKEE in the germline V gene (reference sequence). The TCR originated in a woman under 30 with acute or convalescent COVID-19. Sequenced: peripheral blood. The chain combines TRBV5-5 with TRBJ2-7; D gene ambiguous. CDR3 residues: CASSLIYTTYEQYF. DNA of the CDR3: TGTGCCAGCAGCTTGATCTACACTACCTACGAGCAGTACTTC.